Following are 23 T cell receptor beta chains from one sample sequenced in a study of cytomegalovirus exposure and HLA in healthy donors. Sequencing was performed with immunoSEQ multiplex PCR; in TCRdb, only in-frame clones are kept and a portion is missing. The sample comprises about 140,000 clones, 85% to 90% of which are singletons, and roughly 3% rests with the top ten. Sequencing was done on a sample of PBMCs. The receptor source for this set is a young man in good health and CMV-seronegative.

In this sample, this clone turned up a few times. The chain links TRBV5-1 to TRBJ1-2; D not certain. CDR1 is SGHRS, CDR2 YFSETQ, per germline. Trimming took off 0 bases at V and 4 bases at J, with 13 bases between the two ends. The CDR3 has 15 residues. The CDR3 DNA reads TGCGCCAGCAGCTTGGATAGCAGGCGGGCCTATGGCTACACCTTC. Residues: CASSLDSRRAYGYTF. Using reference TRBV5-1 and TRBJ1-2 for the parts outside the CDR3, the full variable domain is KAGVTQTPRYLIKTRGQQVTLSCSPISGHRSVSWYQQTPGQGLQFLFEYFSETQRNKGNFPGRFSGRQFSNSRSEMNVSTLELGDSALYLCASSLDSRRAYGYTFGSGTRLTVV.

V is TRBV7-9 and J is TRBJ1-2; D gene uncertain. CDR1 and CDR2 (germline): SEHNR, FQNEAQ (reference sequence). Trimming removed 1 base from V and 2 bases from J, with 8 bases in between. The CDR3 contains 14 residues. The CDR3 bases are TGTGCCAGCAGCTTAGTCCAGGTCAACTATGGCTACACCTTC. Translation: CASSLVQVNYGYTF.

The chain has TRBV6-6 and TRBJ1-4; weak D call: TRBD1 (6 bases). The CDR3 is made up of 15 amino acids. Looked up from germline, CDR1 is MNHNY and CDR2 is SVGAGI (reference sequence). The V and J ends lost 6 bases and 5 bases respectively, with 16 bases between them. This chain's CDR3 is CASSPRTALNEKLFF. In nucleotides, the CDR3 is TGTGCCAGCAGCCCCAGGACAGCCCTAAATGAAAAACTGTTTTTT.

The CDR3, as DNA: TGTGCCAGCAGCTCCCCACTAGCGGGGTACGCAGATACGCAGTATTTT. It yields the protein CASSSPLAGYADTQYF. The chain links TRBV7-8 to TRBJ2-3, with 10 bases fitting TRBD2. Germline V lookup: CDR1 SGHVS, CDR2 FQNEAQ. The junction had 8 bases not matched to a gene; V was cut back by 4 bases and J by 4 bases. The CDR3 spans 16 residues. Filled out from reference TRBV7-8 and TRBJ2-3, the complete variable domain reads GAGVSQSPRYKVAKRGQDVALRCDPISGHVSLFWYQQALGQGPEFLTYFQNEAQLDKSGLPSDRFFAERPEGSVSTLKIQRTQQEDSAVYLCASSSPLAGYADTQYFGPGTRLTVL.

CDR3 in DNA: TGTGCCAGCAGTTTAGGCGGGCGCACCCGCTACGAGCAGTACTTC. Its protein is CASSLGGRTRYEQYF. The rearrangement joins TRBV27 to TRBJ2-7, with D perhaps matching TRBD2 (5 bases). Germline V lookup: CDR1 MNHEY, CDR2 SMNVEV (reference sequence). The CDR3 totals 15 residues. The V and J ends lost 2 bases and 3 bases respectively, with 14 bases between them.

The CDR3 DNA follows: TGTGCCAGCAGCGTCGGGACAGGGGGTATGAACACTGAAGCTTTCTTT. Translated, it gives CASSVGTGGMNTEAFF. The chain has TRBV9 and TRBJ1-1; 11 bases line up with TRBD1. The CDR3 is made up of 16 amino acids. After removal of 2 bases from V and 0 bases from J, the junction contained 3 bases not matched to a gene. Per germline, CDR1 SGDLS and CDR2 YYNGEE.

The J gene is TRBJ2-1, the V gene TRBV5-4; 12 bases align to TRBD2. V lost 0 bases and J lost 10; bases outside the gene matches: 5. The CDR3 is 15 residues long. Germline lookup yields CDR1 SGHNT and CDR2 YYREEE (reference sequence). CDR3 DNA: TGTGCCAGCAGCTTGGAGACTAGCGGGAGCGGGGAGCAGTTCTTC. Its protein is CASSLETSGSGEQFF.

The CDR3 DNA follows: TGTGCCAGCAGCTTAGTATCCTACGAGCAGTACTTC. Protein sequence: CASSLVSYEQYF. V gene TRBV7-9 combines with J gene TRBJ2-7, with unresolved D. This CDR3 is built from 12 residues. V lost 1 base to trimming and J lost 1 base, with 2 bases between them. CDR1 is SEHNR, CDR2 FQNEAQ, per germline (reference sequence).

The J gene is TRBJ2-3, the V gene TRBV4-1, with 9 bases fitting TRBD2. The germline CDR1 and CDR2 sequences are MGHRA and YSYEKL. The V and J ends lost 2 bases and 6 bases, in that order; junction bases with no gene match: 15. The CDR3 extends over 18 amino acids. The CDR3 DNA is TGCGCCAGCAGCCAATTCCCCCGGGCTAGCGGGGCCAGTGATACGCAGTATTTT. This codes for CASSQFPRASGASDTQYF.

J is TRBJ2-1 and V is TRBV4-2; perhaps TRBD2 as D (5 bases). From germline, CDR1 is LGHNA and CDR2 YNFKEQ. The CDR3 is 17 residues long. Trimming pared 0 bases from V and 8 bases from J, leaving 20 bases between. CDR3 bases: TGTGCCAGCAGCCAAGATAGGAGCGGCAGAACCGGGGATGAGCAGTTCTTC. This gives the protein CASSQDRSGRTGDEQFF.

The chain carries TRBV15 and TRBJ2-1, with TRBD1 as a possible D gene (5 bases). CDR3 length: 15 residues. Germline CDR1 is LNHNV and CDR2 is YYDKDF (reference sequence). The ends were cut back, 1 base at V and 5 bases at J, with 12 bases in the middle. CDR3 residues: CATSRVGQNHNEQFF. In DNA form, the CDR3 reads TGTGCCACCAGCAGAGTGGGGCAGAATCACAATGAGCAGTTCTTC.

The chain links TRBV18 to TRBJ1-1, with D perhaps matching TRBD1 (5 bases). With 0 bases removed from V and 5 bases from J, the gap between germline ends came to 22 bases. Per germline, CDR1 KGHSH and CDR2 LQKENI. The length of the CDR3 is 18 residues. In nucleotides, the CDR3 is TGTGCCAGCTCACCACCGGTCCGGAGGTCCCCGGGGGTTACTGAAGCTTTCTTT. This translates into CASSPPVRRSPGVTEAFF.

The chain carries TRBV19 and TRBJ2-2; 7 positions match TRBD1. The germline gives CDR1 LNHDA, CDR2 SQIVND (reference sequence). This CDR3 is built from 15 residues. V was pared by 7 bases and J by 7 bases, with 12 bases of the junction left unmatched. The CDR3 DNA is TGTGCCAGTACTGACCGAGGGGGCGCGAGCGGGGAGCTGTTTTTT. It encodes CASTDRGGASGELFF. Using reference TRBV19 and TRBJ2-2 for the parts outside the CDR3, the full variable domain is DGGITQSPKYLFRKEGQNVTLSCEQNLNHDAMYWYRQDPGQGLRLIYYSQIVNDFQKGDIAEGYSVSREKKESFPLTVTSAQKNPTAFYLCASTDRGGASGELFFGEGSRLTVL.

V is TRBV10-3 and J is TRBJ2-1, with TRBD2 identical over 8 bases. The CDR3 consists of 15 residues. J gave up 0 bases and V 10 bases, and 8 bases lay outside the gene matches. Germline V CDR1 and CDR2: ENHRY, SYGVKD. For the CDR3, the DNA is TGTGCCACCGTTAGCGGGGACGGCTCCTACAATGAGCAGTTCTTC. Encoded protein: CATVSGDGSYNEQFF.

The rearrangement links TRBV6-5 to TRBJ1-1, with 7 nucleotides matching TRBD1. The V and J ends lost 3 bases and 5 bases, in that order; junction bases with no gene match: 6. This CDR3 has 14 amino acids. CDR1 is MNHEY and CDR2 is SVGAGI in the germline V gene. The DNA of the CDR3 is TGTGCCAGCAGTTATCGGCAGGGGGAGACTGAAGCTTTCTTT. Amino acids: CASSYRQGETEAFF.

J is TRBJ1-4 and V is TRBV15, with D maybe TRBD1 (5 bases). V dropped 0 bases and J dropped 8 bases, with 10 bases sitting between them. This CDR3 region has 14 residues. Germline lookup yields CDR1 LNHNV and CDR2 YYDKDF (reference sequence). CDR3 coding DNA: TGTGCCACCAGCAGAGATCAGGGAAAGGAAAAACTGTTTTTT. Its protein product is CATSRDQGKEKLFF. Full variable domain (remainder filled in from reference TRBV15 and TRBJ1-4): DAMVIQNPRYQVTQFGKPVTLSCSQTLNHNVMYWYQQKSSQAPKLLFHYYDKDFNNEADTPDNFQSRRPNTSFCFLDIRSPGLGDTAMYLCATSRDQGKEKLFFGSGTQLSVL.

The chain is built from TRBV5-1 and TRBJ2-1, with 7 nucleotides matching TRBD1. Germline V gene sequence: CDR1 SGHRS, CDR2 YFSETQ. Unmatched junction bases numbered 3, after V lost 3 bases and J lost 9 bases. The CDR3 has 12 amino acids. CDR3: CASSWDSSEQFF. The DNA for the CDR3 is TGCGCCAGCAGCTGGGACAGCAGTGAGCAGTTCTTC. Full variable domain (remainder filled in from reference TRBV5-1 and TRBJ2-1): KAGVTQTPRYLIKTRGQQVTLSCSPISGHRSVSWYQQTPGQGLQFLFEYFSETQRNKGNFPGRFSGRQFSNSRSEMNVSTLELGDSALYLCASSWDSSEQFFGPGTRLTVL.

The chain carries TRBV4-2 and TRBJ2-3; possibly TRBD2 for D (5 bases). This CDR3 has 16 residues. The germline gives CDR1 LGHNA, CDR2 YNFKEQ. V was shortened by 0 bases and J by 2 bases, with 12 bases between the two germline ends. In DNA, the CDR3 is TGTGCCAGCAGCCAAGAAGGGTCGGGATCCACAGATACGCAGTATTTT. As protein: CASSQEGSGSTDTQYF.

The chain combines TRBV5-8 with TRBJ2-2; 7 nucleotides agree with TRBD1. CDR1 SGHTS and CDR2 YDEGEE come from the germline V gene. The CDR3 has 15 residues. Unmatched junction bases numbered 5, after V lost 3 bases and J lost 3 bases. Written as DNA, the CDR3 is TGTGCCAGCAGCTGGGGACAGATTCACACCGGGGAGCTGTTTTTT. Translating it yields CASSWGQIHTGELFF.

In its sample, this clone was seen a few times. The chain employs TRBV5-5 and TRBJ1-2, with D maybe TRBD1 (5 bases). The germline gives CDR1 SGHKS, CDR2 YYEKEE (reference sequence). The V gene lost 0 bases and the J gene lost 12 bases, with 18 bases spanning the gap. CDR3 length: 14 amino acids. CDR3: CASSLESEGVYHTF. The CDR3 nucleotides are TGTGCCAGCAGCTTGGAGTCAGAAGGGGTATACCACACCTTC.

V and J are TRBV5-5 and TRBJ1-4; D remains unclear. The CDR3 spans 13 residues. V lost 1 base, J lost 8 bases, and 9 bases lay in between. Germline V lookup: CDR1 SGHKS, CDR2 YYEKEE (reference sequence). Here the CDR3 reads CASSLMAGEKLFF. As DNA, the CDR3 is TGTGCCAGCAGCTTGATGGCAGGAGAAAAACTGTTTTTT.

The chain links TRBV27 to TRBJ1-2; weak D call: TRBD1 (5 bases). Per germline, CDR1 MNHEY and CDR2 SMNVEV (reference sequence). The CDR3 has 15 amino acids. V was trimmed by 6 bases and J by 4 bases, leaving 18 bases between them. In DNA, the CDR3 is TGTGCCAGCAGCTACGGACGGGGGGGAGGCTATGGCTACACCTTC. Encoded protein: CASSYGRGGGYGYTF.

This clone was detected only once. This chain connects TRBV5-3 to TRBJ2-7; 8 bases fit TRBD1. TRBV5-3 is given ORF status, its function remaining uncertain. The V gene end was trimmed by 3 bases and the J gene end by 3 bases; junction bases not matched to a gene: 8. This CDR3 region has 15 residues. In DNA, the CDR3 is TGTGCCAGAAGCTGGACCGGGACAGGTCACTACGAGCAGTACTTC. Amino acids: CARSWTGTGHYEQYF.